These T cell receptor beta chains were read from a single sample in a study of metastatic and nonmetastatic thyroid tumors. TCRdb used MiXCR to call clones anew from the PCR reads. Among approximately 25,000 clones, around 14% were seen once, and the ten largest hold 15% to 18%. The source material was blood. The receptors here all came from a male donor with papillary thyroid cancer or a benign thyroid nodule (not recorded which). Some clones in this sample may be carry-over from other donors' samples. CDR3s include the opening cysteine and the closing phenylalanine or tryptophan. D genes are given only for firm matches. Where a row states a size, it is once, few, many or the class of an expanded clone; other rows omit it.

v_gene	abundance	j_gene	d_gene	CDR3aa	CDR3nt
TRBV6-1	few	TRBJ2-7	TRBD1	CASSGGEGASYEQYF	TGTGCCAGCAGTGGCGGAGAGGGGGCCTCATACGAGCAGTACTTC
TRBV28	many	TRBJ1-1	NA	CASSRTVVAFF	TGTGCCAGCTCCAGGACAGTTGTAGCTTTCTTT
TRBV20-1	medium-sized	TRBJ2-7	NA	CSAQLPGGRNEQYF	TGCAGTGCCCAACTCCCAGGGGGGAGGAACGAGCAGTACTTC
TRBV6-1	few	TRBJ2-3	NA	CASRPRGGASDTQYF	TGTGCCAGCAGACCGAGGGGGGGTGCCTCAGATACGCAGTATTTT
TRBV6-1	many	TRBJ2-6	NA	CASSLAFGANVLTF	TGTGCCAGCAGTCTAGCGTTCGGGGCCAACGTCCTGACTTTC
TRBV28	many	TRBJ2-7	TRBD1	CASSPRTGGLQYEQYF	TGTGCCAGCAGTCCCAGGACAGGGGGGCTGCAATACGAGCAGTACTTC
TRBV7-8	NA	TRBJ2-3	NA	CASHKEVRTDTQYF	TGTGCCAGCCATAAGGAGGTTCGCACAGATACGCAGTATTTT
TRBV5-1	many	TRBJ2-7	TRBD2	CASSFSASGGSYEQYF	TGCGCCAGCAGCTTCTCTGCTAGCGGGGGCTCCTACGAGCAGTACTTC
TRBV20-1	many	TRBJ2-1	NA	CSASRAGTGGEQFF	TGCAGTGCTAGTCGGGCGGGGACTGGGGGTGAGCAGTTCTTC
TRBV6-5	NA	TRBJ2-7	NA	CASIYRGGSYEQYF	TGTGCCAGCATTTACCGGGGAGGTTCCTACGAGCAGTACTTC
TRBV20-1	many	TRBJ1-5	TRBD1	CSASAGGGNQPQHF	TGCAGTGCTAGTGCAGGGGGCGGCAATCAGCCCCAGCATTTT
TRBV20-1	many	TRBJ2-5	NA	CSARSGVGGRSGETQYF	TGCAGTGCTAGAAGTGGCGTAGGGGGGAGGAGTGGGGAGACCCAGTACTTC
TRBV28	few	TRBJ1-5	NA	CASSFSGTKNSNQPQHF	TGTGCCAGCAGTTTTTCCGGGACAAAAAATAGCAATCAGCCCCAGCATTTT
TRBV12-5	many	TRBJ2-2	TRBD2	CASGLGPRGVEDGELFF	TGTGCTAGTGGTTTGGGCCCTCGGGGGGTCGAGGACGGGGAGCTGTTTTTT